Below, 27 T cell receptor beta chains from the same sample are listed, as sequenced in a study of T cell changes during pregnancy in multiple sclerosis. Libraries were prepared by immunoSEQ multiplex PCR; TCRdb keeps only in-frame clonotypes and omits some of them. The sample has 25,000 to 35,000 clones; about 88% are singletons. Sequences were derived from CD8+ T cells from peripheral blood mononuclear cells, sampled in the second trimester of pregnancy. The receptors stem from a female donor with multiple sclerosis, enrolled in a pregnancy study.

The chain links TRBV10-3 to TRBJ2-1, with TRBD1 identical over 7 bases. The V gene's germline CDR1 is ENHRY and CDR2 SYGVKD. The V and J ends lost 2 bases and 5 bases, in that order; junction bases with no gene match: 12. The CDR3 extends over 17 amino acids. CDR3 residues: CAISELPGQTTDNEQFF. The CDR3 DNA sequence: TGTGCCATCAGTGAGCTTCCGGGACAGACGACCGACAATGAGCAGTTCTTC.

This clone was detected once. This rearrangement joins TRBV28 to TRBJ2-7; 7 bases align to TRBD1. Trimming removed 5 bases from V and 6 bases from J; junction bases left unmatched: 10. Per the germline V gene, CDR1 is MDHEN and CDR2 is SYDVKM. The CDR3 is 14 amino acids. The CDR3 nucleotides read TGTGCCAGCAGTCGAGACAGGGTTTCGGGCGAGCAGTACTTC. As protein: CASSRDRVSGEQYF.

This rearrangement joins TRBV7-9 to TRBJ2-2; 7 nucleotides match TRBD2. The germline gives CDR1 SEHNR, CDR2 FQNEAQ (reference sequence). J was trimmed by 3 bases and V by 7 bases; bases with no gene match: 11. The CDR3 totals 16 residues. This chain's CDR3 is CASTGTAGAHTGELFF. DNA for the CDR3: TGTGCCAGCACGGGAACGGCGGGAGCGCACACCGGGGAGCTGTTTTTT.

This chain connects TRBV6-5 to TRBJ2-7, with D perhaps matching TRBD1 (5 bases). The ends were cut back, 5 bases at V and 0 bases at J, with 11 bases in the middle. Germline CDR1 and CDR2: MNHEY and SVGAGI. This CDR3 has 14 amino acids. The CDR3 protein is CASSVQASSYEQYF. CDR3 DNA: TGTGCCAGCAGTGTACAGGCAAGCTCCTACGAGCAGTACTTC.

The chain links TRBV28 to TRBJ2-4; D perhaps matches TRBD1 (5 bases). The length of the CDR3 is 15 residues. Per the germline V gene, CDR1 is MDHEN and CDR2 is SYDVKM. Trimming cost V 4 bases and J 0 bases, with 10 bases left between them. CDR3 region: CASSSTDLAKNIQYF. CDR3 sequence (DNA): TGTGCCAGCAGTTCGACAGACCTAGCCAAAAACATTCAGTACTTC.

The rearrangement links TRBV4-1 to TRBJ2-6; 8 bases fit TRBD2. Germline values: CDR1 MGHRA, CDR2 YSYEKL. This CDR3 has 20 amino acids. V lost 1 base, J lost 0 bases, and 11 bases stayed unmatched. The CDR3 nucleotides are TGCGCCAGCAGCCAAGTTTCGAGCGGGGGATATTTCTCTGGGGCCAACGTCCTGACTTTC. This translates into CASSQVSSGGYFSGANVLTF.

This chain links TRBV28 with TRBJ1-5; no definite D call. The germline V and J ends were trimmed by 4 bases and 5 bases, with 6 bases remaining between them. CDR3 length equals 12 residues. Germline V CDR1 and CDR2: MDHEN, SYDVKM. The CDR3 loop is CASSSPDQPQHF. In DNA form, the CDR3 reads TGTGCCAGCAGTTCCCCAGATCAGCCCCAGCATTTT. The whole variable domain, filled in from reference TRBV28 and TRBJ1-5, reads DVKVTQSSRYLVKRTGEKVFLECVQDMDHENMFWYRQDPGLGLRLIYFSYDVKMKEKGDIPEGYSVSREKKERFSLILESASTNQTSMYLCASSSPDQPQHFGDGTRLSIL.

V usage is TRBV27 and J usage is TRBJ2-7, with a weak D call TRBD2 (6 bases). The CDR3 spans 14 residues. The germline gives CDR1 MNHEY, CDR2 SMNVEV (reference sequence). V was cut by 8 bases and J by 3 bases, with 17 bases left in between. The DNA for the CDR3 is TGTGCCAGCGCCCCCGGAGGGGAACACTACGAGCAGTACTTC. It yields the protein CASAPGGEHYEQYF.

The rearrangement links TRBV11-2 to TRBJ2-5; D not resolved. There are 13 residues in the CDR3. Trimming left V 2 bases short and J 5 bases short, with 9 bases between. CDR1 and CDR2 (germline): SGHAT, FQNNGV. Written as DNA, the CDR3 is TGTGCCAGCAGCTTATTGACTCCGGAGACCCAGTACTTC. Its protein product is CASSLLTPETQYF. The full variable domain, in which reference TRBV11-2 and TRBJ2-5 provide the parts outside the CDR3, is EAGVAQSPRYKIIEKRQSVAFWCNPISGHATLYWYQQILGQGPKLLIQFQNNGVVDDSQLPKDRFSAERLKGVDSTLKIQPAKLEDSAVYLCASSLLTPETQYFGPGTRLLVL.

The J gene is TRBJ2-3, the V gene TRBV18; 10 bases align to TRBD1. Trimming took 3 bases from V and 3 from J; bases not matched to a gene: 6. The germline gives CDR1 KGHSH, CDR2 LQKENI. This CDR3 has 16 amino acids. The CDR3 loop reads CASSPYPGQGTDTQYF. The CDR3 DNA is TGTGCCAGCTCACCTTATCCGGGACAGGGGACAGATACGCAGTATTTT.

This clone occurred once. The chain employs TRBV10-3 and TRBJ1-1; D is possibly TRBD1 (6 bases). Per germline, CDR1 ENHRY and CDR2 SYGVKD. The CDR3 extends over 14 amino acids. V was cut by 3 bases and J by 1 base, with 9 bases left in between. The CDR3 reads CAISDVGANTEAFF. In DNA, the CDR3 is TGTGCCATCAGTGACGTGGGGGCGAACACTGAAGCTTTCTTT.

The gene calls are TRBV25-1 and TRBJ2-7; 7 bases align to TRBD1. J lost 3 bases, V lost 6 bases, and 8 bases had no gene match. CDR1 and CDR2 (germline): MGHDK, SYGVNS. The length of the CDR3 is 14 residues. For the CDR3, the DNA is TGTGCCAGCAGCGGCGGACAGGACCGCTACGAGCAGTACTTC. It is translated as CASSGGQDRYEQYF.

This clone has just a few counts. The CDR3 is CASSLIIGLAGNEQFF. The DNA of the CDR3 is TGCGCCAGCAGCTTAATTATCGGACTAGCCGGGAATGAGCAGTTCTTC. The genes are TRBV5-1 and TRBJ2-1; the match to TRBD2 covers 8 bases. Trimming at V came to 2 bases and at J to 7 bases, leaving 11 bases not matched to a gene. Germline CDR1 and CDR2: SGHRS and YFSETQ. CDR3 length equals 16 residues. Together with reference TRBV5-1 and TRBJ2-1, the CDR3 gives the full variable domain: KAGVTQTPRYLIKTRGQQVTLSCSPISGHRSVSWYQQTPGQGLQFLFEYFSETQRNKGNFPGRFSGRQFSNSRSEMNVSTLELGDSALYLCASSLIIGLAGNEQFFGPGTRLTVL.

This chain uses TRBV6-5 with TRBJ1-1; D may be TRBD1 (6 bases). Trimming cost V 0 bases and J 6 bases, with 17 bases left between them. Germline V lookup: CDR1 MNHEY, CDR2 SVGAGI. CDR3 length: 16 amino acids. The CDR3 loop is CASSYSTGAGDAEAFF. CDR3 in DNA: TGTGCCAGCAGTTACTCTACAGGCGCAGGGGACGCTGAAGCTTTCTTT.

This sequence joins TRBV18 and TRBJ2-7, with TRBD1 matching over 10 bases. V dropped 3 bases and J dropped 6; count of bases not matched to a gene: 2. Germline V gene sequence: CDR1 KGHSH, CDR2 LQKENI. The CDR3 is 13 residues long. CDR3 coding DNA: TGTGCCAGCTCACCTGGGACAGGGGTCGAGCAGTACTTC. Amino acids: CASSPGTGVEQYF.

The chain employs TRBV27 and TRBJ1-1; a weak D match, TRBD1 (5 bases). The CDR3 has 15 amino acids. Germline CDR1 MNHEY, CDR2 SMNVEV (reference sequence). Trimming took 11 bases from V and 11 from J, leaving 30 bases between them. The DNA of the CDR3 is TGTGCCTCGGGGGGTGGCCCTCGGTCTGTTGGTGGGGCTTTCTTT. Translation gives CASGGGPRSVGGAFF.

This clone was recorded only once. The CDR3, as DNA: TGCGCCAGCAGCCAAGAGCCGGGGACTCACTATGGCTACACCTTC. Translating gives CASSQEPGTHYGYTF. This rearrangement joins TRBV4-1 to TRBJ1-2; D possibly corresponds to TRBD1 (5 bases). In germline, CDR1 is MGHRA, CDR2 YSYEKL. The CDR3 spans 15 residues. The V end lost 0 bases, the J end lost 3 bases, and 11 bases lay between the germline ends.

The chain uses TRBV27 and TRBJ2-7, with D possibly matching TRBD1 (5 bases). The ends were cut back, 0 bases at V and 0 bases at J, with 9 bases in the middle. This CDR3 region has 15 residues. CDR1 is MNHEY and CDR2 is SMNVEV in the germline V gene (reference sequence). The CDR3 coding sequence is TGTGCCAGCAGTTTATCTAAGGGGATCTCCTACGAGCAGTACTTC. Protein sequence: CASSLSKGISYEQYF.

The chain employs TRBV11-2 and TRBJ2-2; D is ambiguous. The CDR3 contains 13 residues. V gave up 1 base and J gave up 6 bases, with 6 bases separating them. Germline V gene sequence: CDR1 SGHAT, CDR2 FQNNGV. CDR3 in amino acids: CASSLGLAGELFF. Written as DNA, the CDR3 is TGTGCCAGCAGCTTAGGGTTAGCCGGGGAGCTGTTTTTT.

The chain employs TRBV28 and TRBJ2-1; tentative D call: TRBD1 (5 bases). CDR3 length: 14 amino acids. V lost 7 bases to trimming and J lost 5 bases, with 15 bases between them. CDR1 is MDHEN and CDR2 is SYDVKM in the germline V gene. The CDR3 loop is CASTTETENNEQFF. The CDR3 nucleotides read TGTGCCAGCACGACCGAGACAGAAAACAATGAGCAGTTCTTC.

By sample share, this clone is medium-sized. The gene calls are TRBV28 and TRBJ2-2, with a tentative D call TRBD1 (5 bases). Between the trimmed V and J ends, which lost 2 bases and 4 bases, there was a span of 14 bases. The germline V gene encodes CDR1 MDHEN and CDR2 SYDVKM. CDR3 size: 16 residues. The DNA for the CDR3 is TGTGCCAGCAGTTTACTATCGGACACGGCCACCGGGGAGCTGTTTTTT. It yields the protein CASSLLSDTATGELFF.

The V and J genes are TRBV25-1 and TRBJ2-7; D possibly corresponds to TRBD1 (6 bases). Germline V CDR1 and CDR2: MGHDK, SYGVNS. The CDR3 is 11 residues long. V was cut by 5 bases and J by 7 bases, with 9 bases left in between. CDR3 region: CASSLGGEQYF. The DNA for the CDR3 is TGTGCCAGCAGTTTAGGGGGAGAGCAGTACTTC.

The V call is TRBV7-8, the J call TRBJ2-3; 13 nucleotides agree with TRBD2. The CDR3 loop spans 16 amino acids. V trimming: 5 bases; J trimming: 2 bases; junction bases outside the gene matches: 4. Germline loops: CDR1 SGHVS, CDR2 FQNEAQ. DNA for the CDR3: TGTGCCAGCAGCCCTGGACTAGCGGGAGTCACAGATACGCAGTATTTT. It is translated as CASSPGLAGVTDTQYF.

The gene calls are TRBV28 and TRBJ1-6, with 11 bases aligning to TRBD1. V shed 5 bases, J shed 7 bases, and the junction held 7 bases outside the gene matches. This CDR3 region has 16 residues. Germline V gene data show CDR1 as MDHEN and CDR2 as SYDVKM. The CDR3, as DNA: TGTGCCAGCAGTCTTAGGGGGACAGGGGGAAATTCACCCCTCCACTTT. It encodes CASSLRGTGGNSPLHF.

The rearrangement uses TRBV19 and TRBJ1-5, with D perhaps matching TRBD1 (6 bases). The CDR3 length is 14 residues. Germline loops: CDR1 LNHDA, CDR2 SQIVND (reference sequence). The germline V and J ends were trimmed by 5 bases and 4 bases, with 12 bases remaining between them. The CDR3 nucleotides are TGTGCCAGTAGTCCCAAGACAGGTAATCAGCCCCAGCATTTT. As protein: CASSPKTGNQPQHF.

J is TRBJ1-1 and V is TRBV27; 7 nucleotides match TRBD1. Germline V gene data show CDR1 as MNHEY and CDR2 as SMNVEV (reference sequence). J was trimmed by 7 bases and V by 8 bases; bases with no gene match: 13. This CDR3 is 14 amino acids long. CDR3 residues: CASGGTVRVDEAFF. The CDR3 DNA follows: TGTGCCAGCGGAGGGACAGTCAGAGTTGATGAAGCTTTCTTT.

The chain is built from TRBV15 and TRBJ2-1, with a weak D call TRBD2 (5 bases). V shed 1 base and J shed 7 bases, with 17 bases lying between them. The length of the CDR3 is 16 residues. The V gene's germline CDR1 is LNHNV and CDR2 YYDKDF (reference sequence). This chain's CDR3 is CATSRGIGESGNEQFF. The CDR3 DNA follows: TGTGCCACCAGCAGAGGTATAGGAGAATCGGGGAATGAGCAGTTCTTC.